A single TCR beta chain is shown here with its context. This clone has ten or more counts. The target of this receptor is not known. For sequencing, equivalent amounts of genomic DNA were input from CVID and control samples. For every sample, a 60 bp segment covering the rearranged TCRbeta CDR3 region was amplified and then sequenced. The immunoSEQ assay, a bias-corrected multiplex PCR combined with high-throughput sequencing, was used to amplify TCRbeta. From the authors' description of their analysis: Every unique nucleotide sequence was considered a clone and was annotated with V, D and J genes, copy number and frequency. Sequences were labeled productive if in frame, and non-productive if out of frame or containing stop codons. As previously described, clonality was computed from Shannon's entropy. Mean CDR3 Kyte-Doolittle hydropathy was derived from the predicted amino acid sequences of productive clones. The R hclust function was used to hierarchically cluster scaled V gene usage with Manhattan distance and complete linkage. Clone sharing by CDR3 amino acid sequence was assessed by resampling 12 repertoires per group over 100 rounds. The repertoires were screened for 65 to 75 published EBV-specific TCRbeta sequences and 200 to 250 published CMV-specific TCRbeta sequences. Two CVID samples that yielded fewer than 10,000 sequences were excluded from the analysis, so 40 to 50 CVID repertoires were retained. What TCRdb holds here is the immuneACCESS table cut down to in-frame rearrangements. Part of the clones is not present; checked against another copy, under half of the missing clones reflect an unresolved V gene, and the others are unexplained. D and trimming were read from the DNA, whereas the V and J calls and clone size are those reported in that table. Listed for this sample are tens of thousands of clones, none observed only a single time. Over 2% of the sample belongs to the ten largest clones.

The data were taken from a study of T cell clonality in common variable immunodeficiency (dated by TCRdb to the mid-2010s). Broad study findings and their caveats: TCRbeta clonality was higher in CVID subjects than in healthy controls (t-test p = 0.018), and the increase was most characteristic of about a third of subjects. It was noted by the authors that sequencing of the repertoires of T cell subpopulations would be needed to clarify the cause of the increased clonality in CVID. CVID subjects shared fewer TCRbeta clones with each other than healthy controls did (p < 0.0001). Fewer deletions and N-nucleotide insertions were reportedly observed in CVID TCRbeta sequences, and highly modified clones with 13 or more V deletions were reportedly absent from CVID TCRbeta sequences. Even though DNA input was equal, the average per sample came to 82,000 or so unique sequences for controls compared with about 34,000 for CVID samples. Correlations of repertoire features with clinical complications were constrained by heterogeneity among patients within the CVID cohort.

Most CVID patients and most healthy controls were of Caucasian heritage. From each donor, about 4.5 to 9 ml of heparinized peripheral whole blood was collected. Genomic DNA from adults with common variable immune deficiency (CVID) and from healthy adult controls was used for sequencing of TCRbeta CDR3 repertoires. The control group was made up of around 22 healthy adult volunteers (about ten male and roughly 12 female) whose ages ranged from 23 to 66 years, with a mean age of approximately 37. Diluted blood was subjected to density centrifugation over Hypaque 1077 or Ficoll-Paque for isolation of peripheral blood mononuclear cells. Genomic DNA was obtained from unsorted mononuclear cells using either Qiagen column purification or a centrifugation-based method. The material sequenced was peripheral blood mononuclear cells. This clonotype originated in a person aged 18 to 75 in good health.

The CDR3 region: CASSIDQAGYSNQPQHF. The DNA read from the CDR3 is TGTGCCAGTAGTATAGATCAGGCAGGCTATAGCAATCAGCCC. The chain links TRBV19 with TRBJ1-5; the D gene is not confidently resolved. The read ends 3 residues early relative to the CDR3; the germline J gene fills the gap. V loses 0 bases, J loses 0 bases, and the germline ends lie 12 bases apart. From cysteine to phenylalanine, the CDR3 is 17 amino acids long. Part of the CDR3 DNA is given, 42 bases translated from base 1. As encoded in the germline V gene (reference sequence), CDR1 is LNHDA while CDR2 is SQIVND. The variable domain in full, with residues beyond the CDR3 obtained from the reference TRBV19 and TRBJ1-5 genes, is DGGITQSPKYLFRKEGQNVTLSCEQNLNHDAMYWYRQDPGQGLRLIYYSQIVNDFQKGDIAEGYSVSREKKESFPLTVTSAQKNPTAFYLCASSIDQAGYSNQPQHFGDGTRLSIL.